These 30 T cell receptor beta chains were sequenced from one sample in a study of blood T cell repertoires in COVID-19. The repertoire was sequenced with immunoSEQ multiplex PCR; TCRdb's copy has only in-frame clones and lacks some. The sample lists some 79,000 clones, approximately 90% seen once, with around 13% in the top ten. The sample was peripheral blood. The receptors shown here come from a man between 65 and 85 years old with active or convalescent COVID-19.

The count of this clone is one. The CDR3 reads CASSSGDRTYEQYF. The CDR3 DNA follows: TGTGCCAGCAGTTCGGGGGACAGAACCTACGAGCAGTACTTC. V gene TRBV28 combines with J gene TRBJ2-7; D may be TRBD1 (7 bases). The germline V gene has CDR1 MDHEN and CDR2 SYDVKM. Deletions cut 4 bases from V and 2 bases from J, with 12 bases between. The CDR3 has 14 amino acids.

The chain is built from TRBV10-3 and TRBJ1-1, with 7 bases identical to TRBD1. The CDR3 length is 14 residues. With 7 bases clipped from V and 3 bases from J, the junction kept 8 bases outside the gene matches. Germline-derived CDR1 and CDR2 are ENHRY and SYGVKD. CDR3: CAIKSGGRDTEAFF. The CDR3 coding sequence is TGTGCCATCAAATCAGGGGGACGTGACACTGAAGCTTTCTTT.

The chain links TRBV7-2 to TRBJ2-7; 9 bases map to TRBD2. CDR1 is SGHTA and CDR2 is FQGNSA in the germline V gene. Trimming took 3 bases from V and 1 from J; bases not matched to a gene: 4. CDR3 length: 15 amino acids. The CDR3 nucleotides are TGTGCCAGCAGCTTTAGCGGGAGTGGTTCCTACGAGCAGTACTTC. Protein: CASSFSGSGSYEQYF.

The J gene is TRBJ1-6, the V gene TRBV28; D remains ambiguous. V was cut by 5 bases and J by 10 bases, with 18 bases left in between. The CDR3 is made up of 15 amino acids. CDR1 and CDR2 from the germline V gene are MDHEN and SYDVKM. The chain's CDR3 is CASSPPGGAGSPLHF. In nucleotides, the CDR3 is TGTGCCAGCAGTCCCCCCGGCGGAGCTGGGTCACCCCTCCACTTT. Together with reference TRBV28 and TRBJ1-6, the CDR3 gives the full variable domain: DVKVTQSSRYLVKRTGEKVFLECVQDMDHENMFWYRQDPGLGLRLIYFSYDVKMKEKGDIPEGYSVSREKKERFSLILESASTNQTSMYLCASSPPGGAGSPLHFGNGTRLTVT.

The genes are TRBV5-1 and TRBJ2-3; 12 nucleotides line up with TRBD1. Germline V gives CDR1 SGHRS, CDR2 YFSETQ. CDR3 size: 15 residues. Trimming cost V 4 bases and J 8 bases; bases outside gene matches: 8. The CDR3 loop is CASSLEGTGGVTQYF. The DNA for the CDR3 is TGCGCCAGCAGCCTGGAAGGGACAGGGGGCGTTACGCAGTATTTT.

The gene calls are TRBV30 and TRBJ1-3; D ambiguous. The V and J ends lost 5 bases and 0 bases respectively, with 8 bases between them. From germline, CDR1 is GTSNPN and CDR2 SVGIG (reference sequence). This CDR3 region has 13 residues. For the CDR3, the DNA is TGTGCCTGGTCGCGCACCTCTGGAAACACCATATATTTT. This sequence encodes CAWSRTSGNTIYF.

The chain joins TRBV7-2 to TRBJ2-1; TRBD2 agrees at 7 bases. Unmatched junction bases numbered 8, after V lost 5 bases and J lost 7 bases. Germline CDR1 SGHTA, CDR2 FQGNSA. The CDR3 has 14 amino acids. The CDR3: CASSEWTRLNEQFF. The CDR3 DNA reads TGTGCCAGCAGCGAATGGACTAGGTTGAATGAGCAGTTCTTC.

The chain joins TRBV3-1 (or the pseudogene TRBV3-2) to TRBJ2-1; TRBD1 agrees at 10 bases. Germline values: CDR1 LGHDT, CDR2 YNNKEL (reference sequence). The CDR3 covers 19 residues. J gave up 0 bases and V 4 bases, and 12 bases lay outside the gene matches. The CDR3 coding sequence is TGTGCCAGCAGCCCAGTCCCGGGACAGGGGATGAGCTCCTACAATGAGCAGTTCTTC. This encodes CASSPVPGQGMSSYNEQFF.

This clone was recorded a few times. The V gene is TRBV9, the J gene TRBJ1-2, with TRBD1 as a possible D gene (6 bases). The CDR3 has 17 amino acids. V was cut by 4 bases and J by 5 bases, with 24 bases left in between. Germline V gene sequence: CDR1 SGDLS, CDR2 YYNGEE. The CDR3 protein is CASSLNSQGLTPYGYTF. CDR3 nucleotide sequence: TGTGCCAGCAGCCTAAACTCACAGGGATTAACCCCTTATGGCTACACCTTC. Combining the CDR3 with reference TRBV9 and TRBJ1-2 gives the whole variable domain DSGVTQTPKHLITATGQRVTLRCSPRSGDLSVYWYQQSLDQGLQFLIQYYNGEERAKGNILERFSAQQFPDLHSELNLSSLELGDSALYFCASSLNSQGLTPYGYTFGSGTRLTVV.

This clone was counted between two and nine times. Here the CDR3 reads CASSQTRTTSGNTIYF. Here the CDR3 DNA reads TGCGCCAGCAGCCAAACCAGGACAACCTCTGGAAACACCATATATTTT. The chain recombines TRBV4-3 with TRBJ1-3, with D possibly being TRBD1 (5 bases). The germline CDR1 and CDR2 sequences are LGHNA and YSLEER. The CDR3 length is 16 residues. The V and J ends lost 2 bases and 0 bases respectively, with 11 bases between them.

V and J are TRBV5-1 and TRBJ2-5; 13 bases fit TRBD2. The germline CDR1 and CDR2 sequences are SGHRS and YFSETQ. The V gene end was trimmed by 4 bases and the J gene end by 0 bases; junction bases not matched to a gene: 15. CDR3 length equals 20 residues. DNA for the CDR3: TGCGCCAGCAGCCTCTTCTGGACTAGCGGGAGTGGGGGGTACCAAGAGACCCAGTACTTC. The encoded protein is CASSLFWTSGSGGYQETQYF. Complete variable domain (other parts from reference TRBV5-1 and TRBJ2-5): KAGVTQTPRYLIKTRGQQVTLSCSPISGHRSVSWYQQTPGQGLQFLFEYFSETQRNKGNFPGRFSGRQFSNSRSEMNVSTLELGDSALYLCASSLFWTSGSGGYQETQYFGPGTRLLVL.

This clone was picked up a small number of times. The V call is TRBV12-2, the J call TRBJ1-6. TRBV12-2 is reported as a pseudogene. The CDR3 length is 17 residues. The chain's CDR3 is CASRLGMGSSYNSPLHF. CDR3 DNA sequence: TGTGCAAGTCGCCTCGGGATGGGGAGCTCCTATAATTCACCCCTCCACTTT.

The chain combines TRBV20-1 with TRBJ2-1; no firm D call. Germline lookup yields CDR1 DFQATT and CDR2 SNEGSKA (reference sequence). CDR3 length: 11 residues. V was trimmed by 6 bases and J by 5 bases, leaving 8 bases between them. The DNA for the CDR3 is TGCAGTGCAAACTACGACAATGAGCAGTTCTTC. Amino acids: CSANYDNEQFF.

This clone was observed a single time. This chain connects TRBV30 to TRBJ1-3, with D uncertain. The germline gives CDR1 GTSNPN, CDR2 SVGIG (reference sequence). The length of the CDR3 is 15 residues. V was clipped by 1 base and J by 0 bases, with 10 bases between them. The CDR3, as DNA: TGTGCCTGGAGTGGATATCGGGGCTCTGGAAACACCATATATTTT. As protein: CAWSGYRGSGNTIYF.

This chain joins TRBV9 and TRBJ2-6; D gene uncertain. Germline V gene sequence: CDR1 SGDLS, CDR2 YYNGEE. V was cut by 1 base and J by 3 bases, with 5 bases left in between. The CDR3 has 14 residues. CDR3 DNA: TGTGCCAGCAGCGTACAGGATGGGGCCAACGTCCTGACTTTC. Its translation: CASSVQDGANVLTF.

CDR3 region: CAWTANYGYTF. The DNA for the CDR3 is TGTGCCTGGACGGCTAACTATGGCTACACCTTC. The chain is built from TRBV30 and TRBJ1-2; D is ambiguous. V was trimmed by 4 bases and J by 0 bases, leaving 3 bases between them. CDR1 GTSNPN and CDR2 SVGIG come from the germline V gene (reference sequence). The CDR3 spans 11 residues.

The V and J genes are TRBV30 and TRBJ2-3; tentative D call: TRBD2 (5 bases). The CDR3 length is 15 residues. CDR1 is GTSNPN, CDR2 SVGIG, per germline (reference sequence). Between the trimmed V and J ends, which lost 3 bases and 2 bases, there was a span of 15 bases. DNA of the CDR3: TGTGCCTGGAGCCTGTTTGGCGGGTCCACAGATACGCAGTATTTT. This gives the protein CAWSLFGGSTDTQYF.

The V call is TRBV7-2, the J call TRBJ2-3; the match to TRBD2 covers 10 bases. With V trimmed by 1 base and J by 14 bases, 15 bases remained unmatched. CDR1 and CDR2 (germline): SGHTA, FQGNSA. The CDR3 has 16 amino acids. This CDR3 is CASSLDPLTSGPSSYF. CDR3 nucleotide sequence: TGTGCCAGCAGCTTAGACCCCTTGACTAGCGGGCCTTCTTCGTATTTT.

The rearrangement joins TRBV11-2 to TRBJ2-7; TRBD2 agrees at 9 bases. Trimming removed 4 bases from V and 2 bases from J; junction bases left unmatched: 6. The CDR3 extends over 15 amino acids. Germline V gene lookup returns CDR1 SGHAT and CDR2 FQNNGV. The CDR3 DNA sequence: TGTGCCAGCAGCTCGGCGGGAGGGGGACCCTACGAGCAGTACTTC. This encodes CASSSAGGGPYEQYF.

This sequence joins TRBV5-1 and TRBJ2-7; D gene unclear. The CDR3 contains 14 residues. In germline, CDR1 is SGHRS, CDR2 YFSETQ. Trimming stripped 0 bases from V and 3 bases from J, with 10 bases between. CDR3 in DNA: TGCGCCAGCAGCTTGGCCACCCGAGGCTACGAGCAGTACTTC. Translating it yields CASSLATRGYEQYF.

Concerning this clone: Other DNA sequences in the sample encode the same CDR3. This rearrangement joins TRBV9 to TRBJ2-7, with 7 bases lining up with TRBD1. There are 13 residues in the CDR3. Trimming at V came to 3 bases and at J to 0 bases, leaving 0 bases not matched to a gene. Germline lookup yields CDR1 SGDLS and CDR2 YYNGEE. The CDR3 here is CASSGDSSYEQYF. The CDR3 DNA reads TGTGCCAGCAGCGGGGACAGCTCCTACGAGCAGTACTTC.

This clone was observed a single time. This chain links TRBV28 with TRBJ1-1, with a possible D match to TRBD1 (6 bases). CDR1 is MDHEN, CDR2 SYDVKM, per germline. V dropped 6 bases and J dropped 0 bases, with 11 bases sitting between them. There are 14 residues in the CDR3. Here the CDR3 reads CASRKGTMNTEAFF. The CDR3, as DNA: TGTGCCAGCAGGAAAGGGACAATGAACACTGAAGCTTTCTTT.

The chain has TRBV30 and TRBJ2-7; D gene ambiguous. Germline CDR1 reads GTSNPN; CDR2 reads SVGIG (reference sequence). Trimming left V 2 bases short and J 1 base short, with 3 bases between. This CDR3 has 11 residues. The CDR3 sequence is CAWSSSYEQYF. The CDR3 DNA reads TGTGCCTGGAGTTCTTCCTACGAGCAGTACTTC.

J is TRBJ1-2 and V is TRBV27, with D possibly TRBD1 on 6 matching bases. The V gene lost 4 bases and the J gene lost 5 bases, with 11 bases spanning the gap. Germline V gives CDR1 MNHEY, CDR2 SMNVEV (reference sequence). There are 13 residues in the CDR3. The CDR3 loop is CASSSTQGYGYTF. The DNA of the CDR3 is TGTGCCAGCAGTTCCACCCAGGGGTATGGCTACACCTTC.

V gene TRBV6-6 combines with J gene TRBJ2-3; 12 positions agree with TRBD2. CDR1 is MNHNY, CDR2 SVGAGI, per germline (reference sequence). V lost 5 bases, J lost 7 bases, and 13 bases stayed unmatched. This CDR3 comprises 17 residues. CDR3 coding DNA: TGTGCCAGCAGTCCCCTAAGTTCTAGCGGGAGGGTGAATACGCAGTATTTT. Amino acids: CASSPLSSSGRVNTQYF.

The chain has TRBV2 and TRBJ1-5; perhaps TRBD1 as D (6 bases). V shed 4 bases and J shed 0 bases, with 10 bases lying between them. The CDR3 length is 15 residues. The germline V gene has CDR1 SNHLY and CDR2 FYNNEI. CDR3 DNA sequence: TGTGCCAGCAGTGTACAGGGCCTTAGCAATCAGCCCCAGCATTTT. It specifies CASSVQGLSNQPQHF.

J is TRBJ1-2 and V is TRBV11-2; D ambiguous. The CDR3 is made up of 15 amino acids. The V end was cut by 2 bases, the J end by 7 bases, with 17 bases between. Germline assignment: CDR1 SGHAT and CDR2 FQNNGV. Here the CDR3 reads CASSLSGSRWVGYTF. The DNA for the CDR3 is TGTGCCAGCAGCTTATCTGGGAGTCGCTGGGTTGGCTACACCTTC.

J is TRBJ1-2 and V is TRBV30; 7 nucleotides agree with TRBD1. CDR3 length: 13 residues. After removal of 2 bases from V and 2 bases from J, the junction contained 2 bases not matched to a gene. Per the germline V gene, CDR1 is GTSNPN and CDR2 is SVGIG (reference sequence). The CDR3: CAWSPDRNYGYTF. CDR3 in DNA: TGTGCCTGGAGTCCGGACAGGAACTATGGCTACACCTTC.

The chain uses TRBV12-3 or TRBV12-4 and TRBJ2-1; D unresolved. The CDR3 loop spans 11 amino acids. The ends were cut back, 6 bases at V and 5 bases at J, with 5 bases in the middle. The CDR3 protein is CASRLNNEQFF. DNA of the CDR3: TGTGCCAGCAGACTGAACAATGAGCAGTTCTTC.

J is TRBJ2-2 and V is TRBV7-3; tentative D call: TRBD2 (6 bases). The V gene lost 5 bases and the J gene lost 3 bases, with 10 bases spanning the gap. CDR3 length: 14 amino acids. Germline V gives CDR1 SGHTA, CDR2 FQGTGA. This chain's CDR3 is CASSVRRDTGELFF. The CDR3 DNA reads TGTGCCAGCAGCGTAAGGAGGGACACCGGGGAGCTGTTTTTT.